These T cell receptor beta chains were read from a single sample in a study of CD8 T cells in ankylosing spondylitis. TCRdb used MiXCR to reprocess the 5' RACE reads, holding one entry per CDR3 protein. The data contain around 130,000 distinct CDR3 sequences, roughly 7.3% of them singletons. Sequencing was done on a sample of blood, either unsorted or a sorted T cell fraction (not recorded which). The receptors here all came from a male donor with ankylosing spondylitis or in good health (not recorded which). CDR3s include the opening cysteine and the closing phenylalanine or tryptophan. D genes are given only for firm matches. Only part of the rows carry a size: once, few, many, or a class if the clone is expanded.

>many|TRBV4-3|TRBJ2-1|NA
CASSQGPKRQPTHDEQFF
TGCGCCAGCAGCCAAGGGCCAAAGCGGCAGCCAACTCATGATGAGCAGTTCTTC
>few|TRBV5-5|TRBJ2-2|NA
CASRQFGGLDTGELFF
TGTGCCAGCAGGCAGTTCGGGGGCCTAGACACCGGGGAGCTGTTTTTT
>many|TRBV12-3/TRBV12-4|TRBJ1-5|NA
CASSFGGGDQPQHF
TGTGCCAGCAGTTTTGGGGGGGGCGATCAGCCCCAGCATTTT
>many|TRBV5-1|TRBJ2-7|NA
CASSLDREQYF
TGCGCCAGCAGCTTGGACAGAGAGCAGTACTTC
>many|TRBV20-1|TRBJ2-1|TRBD2
CSAETPAGGSHNEQFF
TGCAGTGCCGAGACCCCAGCGGGAGGTTCCCACAATGAGCAGTTCTTC
>NA|TRBV7-8|TRBJ1-1|NA
CASRLGGSTEAFF
TGTGCCAGCAGACTAGGGGGGAGCACTGAAGCTTTCTTT
>many|TRBV9|TRBJ2-2|NA
CASSATQGPGELFF
TGTGCCAGCAGCGCGACACAGGGACCCGGGGAGCTGTTTTTT
>many|TRBV29-1|TRBJ2-5|TRBD1
CSARTGGVKTQYF
TGCAGCGCTCGGACAGGGGGAGTGAAGACCCAGTACTTC
>few|TRBV11-2|TRBJ2-3|NA
CASSLVRGLDTQYF
TGTGCCAGCAGCCTAGTCCGGGGATTGGATACGCAGTATTTT
>many|TRBV9|TRBJ2-7|NA
CASSVDPRDIYEQYF
TGTGCCAGCAGCGTAGATCCCAGAGATATCTACGAGCAGTACTTC
>many|TRBV5-1|TRBJ2-5|NA
CASSLVQGGETQYF
TGCGCCAGCAGCTTGGTTCAGGGCGGAGAGACCCAGTACTTC
>many|TRBV6-1|TRBJ2-5|TRBD2
CASSPKRGGPQETQYF
TGTGCCAGCAGTCCTAAGCGGGGGGGACCCCAAGAGACCCAGTACTTC
>many|TRBV5-1|TRBJ2-7|NA
CASRFNRDNSYEQYF
TGCGCCAGCAGATTTAACCGGGACAACTCCTACGAGCAGTACTTC
>many|TRBV6-1|TRBJ2-1|NA
CASTPVGNEQFF
TGTGCCAGCACCCCCGTGGGCAATGAGCAGTTCTTC
>many|TRBV7-3|TRBJ2-2|TRBD2
CASSPGLAGGKYTGELFF
TGTGCCAGCAGCCCGGGACTAGCGGGAGGAAAATACACCGGGGAGCTGTTTTTT
>NA|TRBV5-6|TRBJ1-1|NA
CASSLVALNTEAFF
TGTGCCAGCAGCTTGGTTGCCCTGAACACTGAAGCTTTCTTT
>many|TRBV5-1|TRBJ1-1|NA
CASRSGENTEAFF
TGCGCCAGCAGGTCCGGGGAAAACACTGAAGCTTTCTTT
>many|TRBV12-3/TRBV12-4|TRBJ2-2|NA
CASSLEGGLSGELFF
TGTGCCAGCAGTTTAGAGGGGGGGCTTTCCGGGGAGCTGTTTTTT
>many|TRBV27|TRBJ2-7|NA
CASSPMTRGLYEQYF
TGTGCCAGCAGCCCTATGACTAGGGGACTGTACGAGCAGTACTTC
>many|TRBV7-6|TRBJ2-7|NA
CASSLGAGLYEQYF
TGTGCCAGCAGCTTAGGGGCGGGGCTGTACGAGCAGTACTTC
>many|TRBV7-9|TRBJ2-7|NA
CASSPRQSGAVSYEQYF
TGTGCCAGCAGCCCAAGGCAGTCTGGGGCCGTCTCCTACGAGCAGTACTTC
>medium-sized|TRBV7-2|TRBJ2-7|NA
CASSLVGGYEQYF
TGTGCCAGCAGTCTAGTCGGTGGCTACGAGCAGTACTTC
>NA|TRBV12-3/TRBV12-4|TRBJ2-5|NA
CASALKDLGLSSQYF
TGTGCCAGCGCACTAAAGGACCTTGGGTTATCGTCCCAGTACTTC
>many|TRBV27|TRBJ2-2|NA
CASRGVSNTGELFF
TGTGCCAGCAGAGGAGTCTCGAACACCGGGGAGCTGTTTTTT
>many|TRBV7-9|TRBJ1-2|NA
CASSPLGATGRYYGYTF
TGTGCCAGCAGCCCCCTCGGGGCTACGGGGCGGTACTATGGCTACACCTTC
>many|TRBV7-2|TRBJ2-1|TRBD2
CASSWGGSVEQFF
TGTGCCAGCAGCTGGGGGGGGTCAGTTGAGCAGTTCTTC